This T cell receptor beta chain is drawn from a study of molecular identifiers for immune sequencing clone quantification. Points from the study as a whole: Identical TCR molecules sharing a barcode could underestimate highly expanded clone sizes.

The CDR3 contains 14 residues. V was clipped by 6 bases and J by 6 bases; unmatched bases: 7. Germline values: CDR1 MNHEY, CDR2 SMNVEV (reference sequence). Each CDR3 protein is one row after TCRdb ran MiXCR on the PCR reads. The table includes about 640,000 distinct CDR3 sequences, about 20% detected once. In its sample, this clonotype was seen a few times. Its antigen remains unidentified. V and J are TRBV27 and TRBJ1-5, with TRBD1 identical over 8 bases. The source material was naive CD8+ T cells from blood, with Jurkat cell RNA spiked in. Subset noted: FACS-sorted CD8+CD4-CCR7+CD45RA+ naive T cells. The receptor comes from a human donor in good health. Some libraries in this study had Jurkat cell RNA spiked in. This chain's CDR3 is CASRATGGAQPQHF. CDR3 sequence (DNA): TGTGCCAGCAGGGCAACAGGGGGGGCTCAGCCCCAGCATTTT.